A selection of T cell receptor beta chains follows, all from one sample in a study of blood T cell repertoires in COVID-19. This table comes from immunoSEQ multiplex PCR, and its TCRdb copy is limited to in-frame clones, with some not included. The sample lists about 55,000 clones; around 84% were seen once. The sample was peripheral blood. The source of these receptors is a human donor in a cohort sampled during active or convalescent COVID-19. Each CDR3 is given with its conserved first and last residue. The D gene is left open where the match is weak. A row's size may be missing; if present it is once, few, many or a size class.

clone size	D gene	V gene	J gene	CDR3 protein	CDR3 DNA
.	.	TRBV18	TRBJ2-7	CASSPGHSYEQYF	TGTGCCAGCTCACCAGGGCACTCCTACGAGCAGTACTTC
.	TRBD2	TRBV7-9	TRBJ2-1	CASRRRGGSSYNEQFF	TGTGCCAGCCGCCGCCGGGGGGGGAGCTCCTACAATGAGCAGTTCTTC
.	TRBD2	TRBV11-2	TRBJ2-7	CASSLGLRVAEQYF	TGTGCCAGCAGCCTGGGACTAAGAGTAGCCGAGCAGTACTTC
.	TRBD2	TRBV7-8	TRBJ2-3	CASSFELAGAATSTDTQYF	TGTGCCAGCAGCTTTGAACTAGCGGGGGCCGCGACTAGCACAGATACGCAGTATTTT
.	TRBD1	TRBV10-2	TRBJ1-4	CASSEGTGGSNEKLFF	TGCGCCAGCAGTGAGGGGACAGGGGGCAGTAATGAAAAACTGTTTTTT
.	TRBD2	TRBV30	TRBJ2-7	CAWSRLAGGSSREQYF	TGTGCCTGGAGTCGACTAGCGGGGGGTTCCTCTCGGGAGCAGTACTTC
.	TRBD1	TRBV24-1	TRBJ2-3	CATSAGTVITDTQYF	TGTGCCACCAGTGCGGGGACAGTTATCACAGATACGCAGTATTTT
few	.	TRBV9	TRBJ1-1	CASSVAQNTEAFF	TGTGCCAGCAGCGTAGCACAGAACACTGAAGCTTTCTTT
once	.	TRBV14	TRBJ2-5	CASSQGAGETQYF	TGTGCCAGCAGCCAAGGAGCAGGGGAGACCCAGTACTTC
.	.	TRBV19	TRBJ1-1	CASSIGGENTEAFF	TGTGCCAGTAGTATAGGGGGGGAGAACACTGAAGCTTTCTTT
.	.	TRBV12-3/TRBV12-4	TRBJ2-1	CASGRGQNNEQFF	TGTGCCAGCGGCCGAGGACAGAACAATGAGCAGTTCTTC
.	.	TRBV29-1	TRBJ1-1	CSGQVNTEAFF	TGCAGCGGACAGGTAAACACTGAAGCTTTCTTT
.	.	TRBV7-2	TRBJ2-3	CASSLARLGADTQYF	TGTGCCAGCAGCTTGGCCCGCTTGGGAGCAGATACGCAGTATTTT
.	TRBD2	TRBV3-1/TRBV3-2	TRBJ2-7	CASSPWTSGGNEQYF	TGTGCCAGCAGCCCTTGGACTAGCGGGGGCAACGAGCAGTACTTC
.	TRBD2	TRBV4-2	TRBJ2-3	CASSQATSGGRSTDTQYF	TGTGCCAGCAGCCAAGCGACTAGCGGGGGACGTAGCACAGATACGCAGTATTTT
few	TRBD1	TRBV6-5	TRBJ2-7	CASRPTGESEQYF	TGTGCCAGCAGGCCGACAGGGGAGAGCGAGCAGTACTTC
.	TRBD1	TRBV7-9	TRBJ1-1	CASSFDRGRAFF	TGTGCCAGCAGCTTTGACAGGGGGAGGGCTTTCTTT
.	.	TRBV5-8	TRBJ1-2	CASSRGAGTYGYTF	TGTGCCAGCAGCCGGGGGGCAGGAACCTATGGCTACACCTTC
few	.	TRBV20-1	TRBJ1-1	CSAGVGSTNTEAFF	TGCAGTGCTGGTGTCGGGAGTACGAACACTGAAGCTTTCTTT
.	TRBD1	TRBV5-1	TRBJ2-1	CASSLAGQGAIEQFF	TGCGCCAGCAGCTTGGCGGGACAGGGGGCGATTGAGCAGTTCTTC
.	.	TRBV28	TRBJ1-6	CASSLLARMVLAGRTAGNSPLHF	TGTGCCAGCAGTTTATTGGCTCGCATGGTTCTGGCAGGGAGGACCGCAGGGAATTCACCCCTCCACTTT
.	.	TRBV9	TRBJ2-2	CASWPWRGPSSYSGELFF	TGTGCCAGCTGGCCGTGGCGGGGGCCCTCTTCCTACAGCGGGGAGCTGTTTTTT
.	.	TRBV18	TRBJ1-2	CASSPIQENYGYTF	TGTGCCAGCTCACCAATACAGGAGAACTATGGCTACACCTTC
.	.	TRBV5-4	TRBJ1-1	CASSLASRRGSGTEAFF	TGTGCCAGCAGCTTGGCTAGCAGACGGGGGTCGGGGACTGAAGCTTTCTTT
once	TRBD2	TRBV12-5	TRBJ2-5	CASAPGAGGPKETQYF	TGTGCTAGTGCCCCAGGTGCGGGGGGGCCGAAGGAGACCCAGTACTTC
.	TRBD1	TRBV3-1/TRBV3-2	TRBJ1-4	CASSQPGQGDLKLFF	TGTGCCAGCAGCCAGCCGGGACAGGGGGATTTGAAACTGTTTTTT
.	TRBD1	TRBV7-9	TRBJ2-7	CASSLRRGQGVSYEPQYF	TGTGCCAGCAGCTTGAGAAGGGGACAGGGGGTCTCCTACGAGCCCCAGTACTTC
.	.	TRBV3-1/TRBV3-2	TRBJ1-2	CASSSSPTNYGYTF	TGTGCCAGCAGCTCCTCCCCCACAAACTATGGCTACACCTTC
.	.	TRBV7-9	TRBJ2-7	CASSPPGVKVGEQYF	TGTGCCAGCAGCCCACCGGGAGTTAAAGTAGGTGAGCAGTACTTC
.	.	TRBV5-5	TRBJ1-3	CASSLVGFFRGSGNTIYF	TGTGCCAGCAGCTTGGTTGGGTTTTTCAGGGGCTCTGGAAACACCATATATTTT
once	.	TRBV6-1	TRBJ2-7	CASSDDRLTTYEQYF	TGTGCCAGCAGTGACGACAGGTTGACTACCTACGAGCAGTACTTC
.	.	TRBV13	TRBJ1-2	CASRNAGGLNYGYTF	TGTGCCAGCAGAAACGCCGGGGGGCTCAACTATGGCTACACCTTC
.	TRBD1	TRBV27	TRBJ1-1	CASLPRDRGVAEAFF	TGTGCCAGCCTCCCCCGGGACAGGGGGGTCGCTGAAGCTTTCTTT
.	.	TRBV30	TRBJ1-5	CAWGEFYSNQPQHF	TGTGCCTGGGGGGAGTTCTATAGCAATCAGCCCCAGCATTTT
.	.	TRBV2	TRBJ2-7	CASSERGDPREQYF	TGTGCCAGCAGTGAGCGGGGAGATCCTAGAGAGCAGTACTTC
few	TRBD2	TRBV7-9	TRBJ2-5	CASTMTSGGSQETQYF	TGTGCCAGCACCATGACTAGCGGGGGATCTCAAGAGACCCAGTACTTC
few	.	TRBV12-3/TRBV12-4	TRBJ1-1	CASSLAGATEAFF	TGTGCCAGCAGTTTAGCAGGGGCCACTGAAGCTTTCTTT
.	.	TRBV2	TRBJ2-5	CASGGSNQETQYF	TGTGCCAGCGGGGGGAGTAACCAAGAGACCCAGTACTTC
.	.	TRBV6-2/TRBV6-3	TRBJ2-3	CASSSRNWTHSTDTQYF	TGTGCCAGCAGTTCAAGAAACTGGACTCATAGCACAGATACGCAGTATTTT
once	TRBD2	TRBV5-1	TRBJ2-7	CASGAGGSYEQYF	TGCGCCAGCGGAGCGGGGGGCTCCTACGAGCAGTACTTC
few	TRBD1	TRBV5-1	TRBJ1-2	CASSSMNRDRADYGYTF	TGCGCCAGCAGCTCGATGAACCGGGACAGGGCGGACTATGGCTACACCTTC
.	TRBD2	TRBV4-2	TRBJ2-3	CASSQGSGGAGDTQYF	TGTGCCAGCAGCCAAGGTTCGGGGGGAGCCGGAGATACGCAGTATTTT
.	TRBD2	TRBV19	TRBJ2-1	CASSLKAGGLVEQFF	TGTGCCAGTAGTCTAAAGGCGGGGGGGTTGGTTGAGCAGTTCTTC
.	.	TRBV6-5	TRBJ1-5	CASRPGQHSNQPQHF	TGTGCCAGCAGACCGGGACAACATAGCAATCAGCCCCAGCATTTT
.	.	TRBV5-8	TRBJ1-4	CASSFSGVFGEKLFF	TGTGCCAGCAGCTTCTCAGGGGTTTTTGGTGAAAAACTGTTTTTT
.	.	TRBV3-1/TRBV3-2	TRBJ2-1	CASSSTRDHSYNEQFF	TGTGCCAGCAGCTCGACACGCGATCACTCCTACAATGAGCAGTTCTTC
.	.	TRBV4-2	TRBJ1-2	CASSQDPESYGYTF	TGTGCCAGCAGCCAAGACCCAGAATCCTATGGCTACACCTTC
.	TRBD1	TRBV5-5	TRBJ2-7	CASSLRGQGIYEQYF	TGTGCCAGCAGCTTGAGGGGACAGGGAATCTACGAGCAGTACTTC
few	TRBD1	TRBV19	TRBJ2-7	CASSITGGSYEQYF	TGTGCCAGTAGTATTACAGGGGGTTCCTACGAGCAGTACTTC
.	.	TRBV6-2/TRBV6-3	TRBJ2-3	CASSYRASRTDTQYF	TGTGCCAGCAGTTACCGCGCGAGCCGCACAGATACGCAGTATTTT
.	TRBD1	TRBV29-1	TRBJ1-4	CSVLWETGEELFF	TGCAGCGTCCTTTGGGAGACAGGGGAAGAACTGTTTTTT
.	.	TRBV2	TRBJ2-1	CASSETAVSYNEQFF	TGTGCCAGCAGTGAAACGGCGGTCTCCTACAATGAGCAGTTCTTC